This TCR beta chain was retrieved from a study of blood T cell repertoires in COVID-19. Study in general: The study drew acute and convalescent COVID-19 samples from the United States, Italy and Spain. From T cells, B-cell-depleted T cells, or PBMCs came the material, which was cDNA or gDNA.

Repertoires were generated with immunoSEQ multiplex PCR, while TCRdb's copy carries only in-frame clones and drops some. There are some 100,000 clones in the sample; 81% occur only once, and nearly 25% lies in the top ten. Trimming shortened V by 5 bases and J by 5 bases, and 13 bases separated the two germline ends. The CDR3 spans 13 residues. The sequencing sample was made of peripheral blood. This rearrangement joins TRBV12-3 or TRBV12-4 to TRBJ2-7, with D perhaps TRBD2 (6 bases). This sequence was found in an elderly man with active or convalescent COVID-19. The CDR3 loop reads CASSGGAGHEQYF. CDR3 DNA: TGTGCCAGCAGTGGCGGGGCGGGCCACGAGCAGTACTTC.